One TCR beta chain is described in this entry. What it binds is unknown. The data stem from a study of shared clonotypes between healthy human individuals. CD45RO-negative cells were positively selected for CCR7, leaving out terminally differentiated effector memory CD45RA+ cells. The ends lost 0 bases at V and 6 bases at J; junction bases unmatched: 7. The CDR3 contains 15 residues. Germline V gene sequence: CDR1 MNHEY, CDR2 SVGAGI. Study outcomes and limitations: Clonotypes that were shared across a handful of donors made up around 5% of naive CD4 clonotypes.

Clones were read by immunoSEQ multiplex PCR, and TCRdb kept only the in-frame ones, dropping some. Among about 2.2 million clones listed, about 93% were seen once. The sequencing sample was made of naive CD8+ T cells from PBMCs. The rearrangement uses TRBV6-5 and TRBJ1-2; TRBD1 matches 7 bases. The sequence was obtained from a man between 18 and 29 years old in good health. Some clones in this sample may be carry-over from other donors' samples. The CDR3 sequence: CASSYSVEGQDGYTF. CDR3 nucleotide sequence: TGTGCCAGCAGTTACTCGGTAGAAGGACAGGATGGCTACACCTTC.